Below, one T cell receptor (beta chain) is given with its context. TRB rearrangements were amplified by multiplex PCR with BIOMED2 TRB-A/B primers. TCRdb itself ran the multiplex PCR reads through MiXCR, one entry per CDR3 protein. The sample has some 11,000 distinct CDR3 sequences; more than 30% are singletons. The data are from a study of T and B cells in COVID-19 patients. TRB was amplified from around 250-500 ng of blood genomic DNA. V shed 5 bases and J 7 bases; nucleotides not matched to a gene: 10. The CDR3 runs 17 residues. Sequenced material: blood. The chain links TRBV12-3 or TRBV12-4 to TRBJ2-5; 16 bases align to TRBD2. The sequence came from a human donor with active COVID-19. CDR3 DNA: TGTGCCAGCAGTGCCACCGGGACTAGCGGGGGGGTGGGGACCCAGTACTTC. Protein: CASSATGTSGGVGTQYF.